This T cell receptor beta chain emerged from a study of cytomegalovirus exposure and HLA in healthy donors. Overall study: Early released data comprised approximately 85 million unique TCRs from HLA-typed donors. Overall study results and limits: TCR beta sequences numbering 15,000 to 20,000 were associated with HLA alleles at 0.05 false discovery rate in a later analysis. In a later analysis, TCR association rates varied by HLA locus: DRB1 most, HLA-C fewest.

As for this clone: What it recognizes is unknown.

From germline, CDR1 is LGHNT and CDR2 FRNRAP. The CDR3 runs 16 residues. The germline V and J ends were trimmed by 2 bases and 5 bases, with 17 bases remaining between them. In the PCR, 60 Vbeta and 13 Jbeta primers were used. The repertoire was sequenced with immunoSEQ multiplex PCR; TCRdb's copy has only in-frame clones and lacks some. The table lists 170,000 or so clones, about four fifths of them singletons. In nominal health when sampled, donors likely had unrecorded immune exposures nonetheless. The gene calls are TRBV12-5 and TRBJ2-3; D remains ambiguous. The clonotype was recovered from a girl aged 10-17 years in good health and CMV-seropositive. Sequencing was performed on PBMCs. The CDR3 nucleotides are TGTGCTAGTGGTTTGTTCACAGTGGGTCGTAAAGATACGCAGTATTTT. Protein product: CASGLFTVGRKDTQYF. Full variable domain (missing parts from reference TRBV12-5 and TRBJ2-3): DARVTQTPRHKVTEMGQEVTMRCQPILGHNTVFWYRQTMMQGLELLAYFRNRAPLDDSGMPKDRFSAEMPDATLATLKIQPSEPRDSAVYFCASGLFTVGRKDTQYFGPGTRLTVL.